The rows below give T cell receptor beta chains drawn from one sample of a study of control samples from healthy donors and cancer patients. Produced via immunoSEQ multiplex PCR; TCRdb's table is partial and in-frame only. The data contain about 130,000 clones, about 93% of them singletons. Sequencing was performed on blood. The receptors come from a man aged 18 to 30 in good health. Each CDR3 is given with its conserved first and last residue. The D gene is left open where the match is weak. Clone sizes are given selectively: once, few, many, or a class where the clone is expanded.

CDR3nt: TGTGCCAGCAGTGAAGCGGGCAGGGTGCAGCCCCAGCATTTT; CDR3aa: CASSEAGRVQPQHF; len: 14; d_gene: NA; j_gene: TRBJ1-5; v_gene: TRBV6-1; abundance: NA
CDR3nt: TGTGCCAGCAGCTTAACCCCGGACAGGGTGGAGTACAATGAGCAGTTCTTC; CDR3aa: CASSLTPDRVEYNEQFF; len: 17; d_gene: TRBD1; j_gene: TRBJ2-1; v_gene: TRBV7-3; abundance: NA
CDR3nt: TGTGCCAGCAGCTTGGCCCCCTCCGTGGGCAATCAGCCCCAGCATTTT; CDR3aa: CASSLAPSVGNQPQHF; len: 16; d_gene: NA; j_gene: TRBJ1-5; v_gene: TRBV5-8; abundance: NA
CDR3nt: TGCGCCAGCAGCCAAGATTCGGGCTATGGCTACACCTTC; CDR3aa: CASSQDSGYGYTF; len: 13; d_gene: NA; j_gene: TRBJ1-2; v_gene: TRBV4-1; abundance: NA
CDR3nt: TGTGCCAGCAGGCTTCTAAGTGTTTACAATGAGCAGTTCTTC; CDR3aa: CASRLLSVYNEQFF; len: 14; d_gene: NA; j_gene: TRBJ2-1; v_gene: TRBV6-5; abundance: NA
CDR3nt: TGTGCCAGCACCTCTGGGGGGCTCGGGGCCAACGTCCTGACTTTC; CDR3aa: CASTSGGLGANVLTF; len: 15; d_gene: NA; j_gene: TRBJ2-6; v_gene: TRBV7-9; abundance: NA
CDR3nt: TGTGCCAGCAGCCAAGGAGTTGCTATAGGGCTGGGACTCTTC; CDR3aa: CASSQGVAIGLGLF; len: 14; d_gene: NA; j_gene: TRBJ2-1; v_gene: TRBV3-1/TRBV3-2; abundance: NA
CDR3nt: TGTGCCAGCAGTTACTCCTGGACAGATGAGCAGTTCTTC; CDR3aa: CASSYSWTDEQFF; len: 13; d_gene: NA; j_gene: TRBJ2-1; v_gene: TRBV6-5; abundance: NA
CDR3nt: TGCAGCGTGGCTGGGGCAAGGAACACTGAAGCTTTCTTT; CDR3aa: CSVAGARNTEAFF; len: 13; d_gene: NA; j_gene: TRBJ1-1; v_gene: TRBV29-1; abundance: NA
CDR3nt: TGTGCCAGCAGCCCAGGGGCAGCCTCTGGAAACACCATATATTTT; CDR3aa: CASSPGAASGNTIYF; len: 15; d_gene: NA; j_gene: TRBJ1-3; v_gene: TRBV3-1/TRBV3-2; abundance: NA
CDR3nt: TGTGCCAGCAGCCTACAGGGGGAAATAGGCTACACCTTC; CDR3aa: CASSLQGEIGYTF; len: 13; d_gene: TRBD1; j_gene: TRBJ1-2; v_gene: TRBV28; abundance: NA
CDR3nt: TGTGCCAGCAAATCGGAAGGCCAAACCTACGAGCAGTACTTC; CDR3aa: CASKSEGQTYEQYF; len: 14; d_gene: NA; j_gene: TRBJ2-7; v_gene: TRBV6-4; abundance: NA
CDR3nt: TGTGCCAGCAGTCCCACAAGCAATCAGCCCCAGCATTTT; CDR3aa: CASSPTSNQPQHF; len: 13; d_gene: NA; j_gene: TRBJ1-5; v_gene: TRBV12-3/TRBV12-4; abundance: NA
CDR3nt: TGTGCCAGCAGTCTCTCCGGGACAGGGATAATTTACACTGAAGCTTTCTTT; CDR3aa: CASSLSGTGIIYTEAFF; len: 17; d_gene: TRBD1; j_gene: TRBJ1-1; v_gene: TRBV27; abundance: once
CDR3nt: TGCGCCAGCGCCACCCCCGGGAGCCCCTACGAGCAGTACTTC; CDR3aa: CASATPGSPYEQYF; len: 14; d_gene: NA; j_gene: TRBJ2-7; v_gene: TRBV5-1; abundance: once
CDR3nt: TGTGCCAGCAGCGTAGACGGCTCCTCTGGAAACACCATATATTTT; CDR3aa: CASSVDGSSGNTIYF; len: 15; d_gene: NA; j_gene: TRBJ1-3; v_gene: TRBV9; abundance: NA
CDR3nt: TGCGCCAGCAGCTTCGGGGGGAACACCGGGGAGCTGTTTTTT; CDR3aa: CASSFGGNTGELFF; len: 14; d_gene: NA; j_gene: TRBJ2-2; v_gene: TRBV5-1; abundance: NA
CDR3nt: TGCGCCAGCAGCCAAGAGGGGAGGGAGAATGAGCAGTTCTTC; CDR3aa: CASSQEGRENEQFF; len: 14; d_gene: TRBD2; j_gene: TRBJ2-1; v_gene: TRBV4-3; abundance: NA
CDR3nt: TGTGCCAGCAGCTTAGCCGACAGGCCAAACTATGGCTACACCTTC; CDR3aa: CASSLADRPNYGYTF; len: 15; d_gene: NA; j_gene: TRBJ1-2; v_gene: TRBV11-2; abundance: NA
CDR3nt: TGCGCCAGCAGCCACCGGACTAGCGGGCCCGGGGACACCGGGGAGCTGTTTTTT; CDR3aa: CASSHRTSGPGDTGELFF; len: 18; d_gene: TRBD2; j_gene: TRBJ2-2; v_gene: TRBV4-3; abundance: once
CDR3nt: TGTGCCAGCAGTTTATCGGGGGGTGGCCAGCCCCAGCATTTT; CDR3aa: CASSLSGGGQPQHF; len: 14; d_gene: NA; j_gene: TRBJ1-5; v_gene: TRBV27; abundance: NA
CDR3nt: TGTGCCACCCAAAGCGGGGAAGGCACAGATACGCAGTATTTT; CDR3aa: CATQSGEGTDTQYF; len: 14; d_gene: TRBD2; j_gene: TRBJ2-3; v_gene: TRBV10-3; abundance: few
CDR3nt: TGCGCCAGCAAGAGGGATTTGAACACCGGGGAGCTGTTTTTT; CDR3aa: CASKRDLNTGELFF; len: 14; d_gene: NA; j_gene: TRBJ2-2; v_gene: TRBV10-2; abundance: NA
CDR3nt: TGTGCCAGCAGTTACTCAGGGGGCGCCCTTGCTGGGGAGCTGTTTTTT; CDR3aa: CASSYSGGALAGELFF; len: 16; d_gene: TRBD1; j_gene: TRBJ2-2; v_gene: TRBV6-5; abundance: NA
CDR3nt: TGTGCCAGTAGTAAGGGGACATTCACCCTCAACACTGAAGCTTTCTTT; CDR3aa: CASSKGTFTLNTEAFF; len: 16; d_gene: NA; j_gene: TRBJ1-1; v_gene: TRBV19; abundance: NA
CDR3nt: TGTGCCAGCAGACCGAGCCATCTTAATGAAAAACTGTTTTTT; CDR3aa: CASRPSHLNEKLFF; len: 14; d_gene: NA; j_gene: TRBJ1-4; v_gene: TRBV6-5; abundance: NA
CDR3nt: TGTGCCACCAGTGATTTCTCGGGACTAGCGGGAGGGACGGGAGATGAGCAGTTCTTC; CDR3aa: CATSDFSGLAGGTGDEQFF; len: 19; d_gene: TRBD2; j_gene: TRBJ2-1; v_gene: TRBV24-1; abundance: NA
CDR3nt: TGTGCCAGCAGCTTACCCCCCAGGGCGAACACTGAAGCTTTCTTT; CDR3aa: CASSLPPRANTEAFF; len: 15; d_gene: NA; j_gene: TRBJ1-1; v_gene: TRBV11-2; abundance: NA
CDR3nt: TGTGCCAGCAGCCACCCCAGGGGGATGATTGATCAGAATCAGCCCCAGCATTTT; CDR3aa: CASSHPRGMIDQNQPQHF; len: 18; d_gene: TRBD1; j_gene: TRBJ1-5; v_gene: TRBV14; abundance: once
CDR3nt: TGCGCCAGCAGCTTGAGGGGAGATAATCAGCCCCAGCATTTT; CDR3aa: CASSLRGDNQPQHF; len: 14; d_gene: NA; j_gene: TRBJ1-5; v_gene: TRBV5-1; abundance: NA
CDR3nt: TGTGCCAGTAGTTTCCGACAGGGGGCTGAAGCTTTCTTT; CDR3aa: CASSFRQGAEAFF; len: 13; d_gene: TRBD1; j_gene: TRBJ1-1; v_gene: TRBV19; abundance: NA
CDR3nt: TGTGCCAGCAGTTCCCTGCCCCAGGAGACCCAGTACTTC; CDR3aa: CASSSLPQETQYF; len: 13; d_gene: NA; j_gene: TRBJ2-5; v_gene: TRBV12-3/TRBV12-4; abundance: NA
CDR3nt: TGTGCCAGCAGTGACGGACAGGGGGTTCGTAGCGCGGGCTACACCTTC; CDR3aa: CASSDGQGVRSAGYTF; len: 16; d_gene: TRBD1; j_gene: TRBJ1-2; v_gene: TRBV28; abundance: NA
CDR3nt: TGTGCCAGCAGCGTTCCCCCCGATAGCGGGGCGAACACCGGGGAGCTGTTTTTT; CDR3aa: CASSVPPDSGANTGELFF; len: 18; d_gene: NA; j_gene: TRBJ2-2; v_gene: TRBV21-1; abundance: NA
CDR3nt: TGCGCCAGCAGCTTGGCCACGGGGCCCCAAGAGACCCAGTACTTC; CDR3aa: CASSLATGPQETQYF; len: 15; d_gene: NA; j_gene: TRBJ2-5; v_gene: TRBV5-1; abundance: NA
CDR3nt: TGTGCCAGCAGCCCCCATATGAGCAATCAGCCCCAGCATTTT; CDR3aa: CASSPHMSNQPQHF; len: 14; d_gene: NA; j_gene: TRBJ1-5; v_gene: TRBV16; abundance: NA
CDR3nt: TGCGCCAGCAGCCAAGTGACTAGCGGGGACTACGAGCAGTACTTC; CDR3aa: CASSQVTSGDYEQYF; len: 15; d_gene: TRBD2; j_gene: TRBJ2-7; v_gene: TRBV4-1; abundance: NA
CDR3nt: TGTGCCAGTAGTAGGTGGGAATCCGCCGCTAACTATGGCTACACCTTC; CDR3aa: CASSRWESAANYGYTF; len: 16; d_gene: NA; j_gene: TRBJ1-2; v_gene: TRBV19; abundance: few
CDR3nt: TGTGCCAGCAGTAAACTTGAGACCGCGGACACTGAAGCTTTCTTT; CDR3aa: CASSKLETADTEAFF; len: 15; d_gene: NA; j_gene: TRBJ1-1; v_gene: TRBV27; abundance: once
CDR3nt: TGTGCCTGGAGTTCGGGGGTAGGCTACACCTTC; CDR3aa: CAWSSGVGYTF; len: 11; d_gene: NA; j_gene: TRBJ1-2; v_gene: TRBV30; abundance: NA
CDR3nt: TGCGCCAGCAGCTTAGACAGTACAGGGGGCAGGACTGAAGCTTTCTTT; CDR3aa: CASSLDSTGGRTEAFF; len: 16; d_gene: TRBD1; j_gene: TRBJ1-1; v_gene: TRBV5-1; abundance: NA
CDR3nt: TGTGCCAGCACCAAAACAACAGCTCTCTCTGGAAACACCATATATTTT; CDR3aa: CASTKTTALSGNTIYF; len: 16; d_gene: NA; j_gene: TRBJ1-3; v_gene: TRBV28; abundance: once
CDR3nt: TGTGCCAGCTCACCACTCAGCGGGACAGGGAATGAGCAGTTCTTC; CDR3aa: CASSPLSGTGNEQFF; len: 15; d_gene: TRBD1; j_gene: TRBJ2-1; v_gene: TRBV18; abundance: once
CDR3nt: TGCGCCAGCAGCCCCATGGCTAGCGGGGGGCCTCAAGAGACCCAGTACTTC; CDR3aa: CASSPMASGGPQETQYF; len: 17; d_gene: TRBD2; j_gene: TRBJ2-5; v_gene: TRBV4-1; abundance: NA
CDR3nt: TGCGCCAGCACGAGCTCCTATAATTCACCCCTCCACTTT; CDR3aa: CASTSSYNSPLHF; len: 13; d_gene: NA; j_gene: TRBJ1-6; v_gene: TRBV5-1; abundance: NA
CDR3nt: TGTGCCAGCAGCCAAGAACGGGGGGGCCATGATACGCAGTATTTT; CDR3aa: CASSQERGGHDTQYF; len: 15; d_gene: TRBD2; j_gene: TRBJ2-3; v_gene: TRBV4-2; abundance: NA
CDR3nt: TGTGCCAGCAGCCAAGACAGGGGAGACATTCAGTACTTC; CDR3aa: CASSQDRGDIQYF; len: 13; d_gene: NA; j_gene: TRBJ2-4; v_gene: TRBV3-1/TRBV3-2; abundance: NA
CDR3nt: TGCGCCAGCAGCTTTATCGGGGGCCCGAACACTGAAGCTTTCTTT; CDR3aa: CASSFIGGPNTEAFF; len: 15; d_gene: NA; j_gene: TRBJ1-1; v_gene: TRBV5-1; abundance: NA
CDR3nt: TGCAGTGCTAGAGAGGGTGGCTACACCTTC; CDR3aa: CSAREGGYTF; len: 10; d_gene: NA; j_gene: TRBJ1-2; v_gene: TRBV20-1; abundance: NA
CDR3nt: TGTGCCAGCAGCGCGAGACCGGGACAGGGGTACGAGCAGTACTTC; CDR3aa: CASSARPGQGYEQYF; len: 15; d_gene: TRBD1; j_gene: TRBJ2-7; v_gene: TRBV7-6; abundance: once
CDR3nt: TGTGCCAGCAGCCAAGTAACGTACAGCTATGGCTACACCTTC; CDR3aa: CASSQVTYSYGYTF; len: 14; d_gene: NA; j_gene: TRBJ1-2; v_gene: TRBV3-1/TRBV3-2; abundance: NA
CDR3nt: TGTGCCAGTAGTACAGGTTCCTGGTACCAAGAGACCCAGTACTTC; CDR3aa: CASSTGSWYQETQYF; len: 15; d_gene: NA; j_gene: TRBJ2-5; v_gene: TRBV19; abundance: NA
CDR3nt: TGTGCCAGCAGTTACGAGACTCACAATGAGCAGTTCTTC; CDR3aa: CASSYETHNEQFF; len: 13; d_gene: NA; j_gene: TRBJ2-1; v_gene: TRBV6-2/TRBV6-3; abundance: few
CDR3nt: TGCGCCAGCAGCGGGGGTCTCTCTGGAAACACCATATATTTT; CDR3aa: CASSGGLSGNTIYF; len: 14; d_gene: NA; j_gene: TRBJ1-3; v_gene: TRBV5-1; abundance: NA
CDR3nt: TGTGCCAGCAGTCAACAGGGAGGTACTGAAGCTTTCTTT; CDR3aa: CASSQQGGTEAFF; len: 13; d_gene: NA; j_gene: TRBJ1-1; v_gene: TRBV27; abundance: NA
CDR3nt: TGTGCCAGCAGCTTGGCAGGGGGGGTAGAAGCTTTCTTT; CDR3aa: CASSLAGGVEAFF; len: 13; d_gene: TRBD1; j_gene: TRBJ1-1; v_gene: TRBV28; abundance: NA
CDR3nt: TGTGCCAGCAGTTTAGTCAGACCTGCAACTAATGAAAAACTGTTTTTT; CDR3aa: CASSLVRPATNEKLFF; len: 16; d_gene: NA; j_gene: TRBJ1-4; v_gene: TRBV27; abundance: NA
CDR3nt: TGTGCCAGCAGTTTACCACTGACTACTGAAGCTTTCTTT; CDR3aa: CASSLPLTTEAFF; len: 13; d_gene: NA; j_gene: TRBJ1-1; v_gene: TRBV28; abundance: NA
CDR3nt: TGTGCCAGCACTCGGGCAGGAGGGGGAAACACCATATATTTT; CDR3aa: CASTRAGGGNTIYF; len: 14; d_gene: NA; j_gene: TRBJ1-3; v_gene: TRBV25-1; abundance: NA
CDR3nt: TGTGCCAGCAGCCAAACTCTAGCGGCTAGCTCCTACAATGAGCAGTTCTTC; CDR3aa: CASSQTLAASSYNEQFF; len: 17; d_gene: TRBD2; j_gene: TRBJ2-1; v_gene: TRBV9; abundance: once